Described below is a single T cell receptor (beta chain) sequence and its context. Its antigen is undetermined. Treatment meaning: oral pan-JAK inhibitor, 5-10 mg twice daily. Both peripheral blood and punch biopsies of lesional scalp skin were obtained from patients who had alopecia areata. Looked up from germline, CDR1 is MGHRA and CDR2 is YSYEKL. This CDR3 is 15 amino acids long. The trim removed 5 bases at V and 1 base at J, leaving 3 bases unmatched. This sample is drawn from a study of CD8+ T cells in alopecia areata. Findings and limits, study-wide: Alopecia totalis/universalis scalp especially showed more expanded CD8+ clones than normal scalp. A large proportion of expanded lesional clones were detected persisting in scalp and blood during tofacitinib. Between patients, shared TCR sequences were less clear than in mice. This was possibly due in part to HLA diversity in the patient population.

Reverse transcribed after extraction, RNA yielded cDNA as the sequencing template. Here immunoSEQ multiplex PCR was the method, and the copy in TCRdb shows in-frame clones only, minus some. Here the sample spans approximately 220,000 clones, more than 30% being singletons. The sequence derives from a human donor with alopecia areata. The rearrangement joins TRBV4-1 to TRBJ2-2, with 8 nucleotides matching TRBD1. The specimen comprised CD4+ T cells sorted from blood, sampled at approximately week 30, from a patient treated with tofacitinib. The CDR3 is CASSRDRGNTGELFF. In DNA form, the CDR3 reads TGCGCCAGCAGCAGAGACAGGGGGAACACCGGGGAGCTGTTTTTT.